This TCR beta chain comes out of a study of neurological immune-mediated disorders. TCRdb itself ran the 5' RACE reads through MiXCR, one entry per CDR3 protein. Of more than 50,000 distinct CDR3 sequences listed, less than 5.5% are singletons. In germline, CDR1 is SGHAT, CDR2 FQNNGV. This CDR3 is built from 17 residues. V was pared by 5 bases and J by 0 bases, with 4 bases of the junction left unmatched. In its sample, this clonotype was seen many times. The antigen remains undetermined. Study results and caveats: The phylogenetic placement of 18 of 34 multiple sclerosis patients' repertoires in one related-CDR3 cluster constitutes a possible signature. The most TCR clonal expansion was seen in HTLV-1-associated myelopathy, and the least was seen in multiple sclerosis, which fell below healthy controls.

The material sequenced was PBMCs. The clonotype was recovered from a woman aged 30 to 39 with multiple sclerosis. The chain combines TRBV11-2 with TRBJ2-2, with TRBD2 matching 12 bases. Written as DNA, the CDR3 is TGTGCCAGCAGCAAGCTAGCGGGGGGGACGAACACCGGGGAGCTGTTTTTT. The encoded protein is CASSKLAGGTNTGELFF.